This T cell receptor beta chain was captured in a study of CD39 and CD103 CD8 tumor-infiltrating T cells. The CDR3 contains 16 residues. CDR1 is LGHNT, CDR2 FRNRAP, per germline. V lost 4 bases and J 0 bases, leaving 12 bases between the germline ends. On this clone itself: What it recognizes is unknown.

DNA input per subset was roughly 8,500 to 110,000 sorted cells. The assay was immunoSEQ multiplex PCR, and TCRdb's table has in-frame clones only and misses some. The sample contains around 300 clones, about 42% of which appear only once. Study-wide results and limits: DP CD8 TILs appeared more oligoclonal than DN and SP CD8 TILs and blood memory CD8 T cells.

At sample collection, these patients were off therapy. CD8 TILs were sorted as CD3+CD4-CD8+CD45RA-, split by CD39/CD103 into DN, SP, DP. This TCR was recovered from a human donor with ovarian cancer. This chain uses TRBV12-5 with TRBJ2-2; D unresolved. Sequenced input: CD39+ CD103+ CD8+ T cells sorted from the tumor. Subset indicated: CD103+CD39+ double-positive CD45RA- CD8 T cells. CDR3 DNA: TGTGCTAGTGGTTGGTATGGGTTACCGAACACCGGGGAGCTGTTTTTT. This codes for CASGWYGLPNTGELFF.